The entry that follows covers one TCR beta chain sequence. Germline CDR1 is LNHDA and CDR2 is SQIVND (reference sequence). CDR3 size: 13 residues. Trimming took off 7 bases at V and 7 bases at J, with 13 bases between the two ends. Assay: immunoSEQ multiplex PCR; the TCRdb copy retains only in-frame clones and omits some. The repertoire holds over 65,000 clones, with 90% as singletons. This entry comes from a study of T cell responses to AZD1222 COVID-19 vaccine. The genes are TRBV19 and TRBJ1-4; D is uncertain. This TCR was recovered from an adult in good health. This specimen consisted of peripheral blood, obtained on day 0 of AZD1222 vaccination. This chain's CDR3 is CASTEPLGEKLFF. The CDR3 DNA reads TGTGCCAGTACTGAGCCGTTAGGTGAAAAACTGTTTTTT.